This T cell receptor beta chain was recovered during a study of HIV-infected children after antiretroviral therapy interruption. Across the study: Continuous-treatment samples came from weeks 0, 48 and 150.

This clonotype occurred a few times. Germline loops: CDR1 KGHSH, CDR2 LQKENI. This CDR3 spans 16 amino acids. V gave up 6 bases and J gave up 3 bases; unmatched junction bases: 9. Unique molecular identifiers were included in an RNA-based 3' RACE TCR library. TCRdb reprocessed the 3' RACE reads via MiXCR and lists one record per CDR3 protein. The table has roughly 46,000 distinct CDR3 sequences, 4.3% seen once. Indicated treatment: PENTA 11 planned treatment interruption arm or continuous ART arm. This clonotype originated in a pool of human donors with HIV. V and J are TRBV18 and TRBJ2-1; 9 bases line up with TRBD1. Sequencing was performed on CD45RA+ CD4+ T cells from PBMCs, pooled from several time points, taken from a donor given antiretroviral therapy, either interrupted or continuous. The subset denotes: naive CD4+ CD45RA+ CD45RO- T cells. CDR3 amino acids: CASSPTGTGNYNEQFF. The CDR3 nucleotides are TGTGCCAGCTCCCCAACCGGGACAGGGAACTACAATGAGCAGTTCTTC.